The T cell receptor beta chain described here comes from a study of T cell repertoires in cytomegalovirus infection. Study-wide context: Carrying CMV and the relevant HLA type showed in public TCR beta signatures.

Study-wide results and caveats: Cumulative frequency of public TCR beta families picked out carriers of CMV plus the relevant HLA. HLA-C-restricted, CMV-specific TCR beta clonotypes were dominant ex vivo.

TCRdb processed the reads anew with MiXCR; each CDR3 protein has one entry. The sample consists of about 230,000 distinct CDR3 sequences, about 20% of them appearing once. The CDR3 has 14 residues. J was trimmed by 1 base and V by 4 bases; bases with no gene match: 2. Germline loops: CDR1 SGHTA, CDR2 FQGTGA. Points on this clonotype: Antigen specificity is unknown.

Sequences were obtained from CD8+ T cells from PBMCs. The receptor was derived from a human donor in good health (CMV status not recorded). Some clones in this sample may be carry-over from other donors' samples. The rearrangement uses TRBV7-3 and TRBJ2-3; 7 nucleotides agree with TRBD2. CDR3 in DNA: TGTGCCAGCAGCTCCCTAGCGGGCACAGATACGCAGTATTTT. Residues: CASSSLAGTDTQYF.